A selection of T cell receptor beta chains follows, all from one sample in a study of blood T cell repertoires in COVID-19. Some clones are missing from TCRdb's copy, which holds only in-frame ones; the method was immunoSEQ multiplex PCR. The sample records fewer than 250,000 clones, roughly 80% being singletons. Material for sequencing was peripheral blood. The receptors originated from a man in his 60s with COVID-19, enrolled during active disease. CDR3s include the opening cysteine and the closing phenylalanine or tryptophan. The D gene is left open where the match is weak. Size is stated for part of the rows, as once, few or many counts, or as a class when the clone is expanded.

clone_size j_call d_call v_call cdr3_nt cdr3_aa
. TRBJ2-3 TRBD1 TRBV5-1 TGCGCCAGCAGCTTGGGGACAGGGCGCACAGATACGCAGTATTTT CASSLGTGRTDTQYF
. TRBJ2-7 . TRBV4-2 TGTGCCAGCAGCCAAGAAGTGTGGAGCGAGCAGTACTTC CASSQEVWSEQYF
. TRBJ1-4 . TRBV24-1 TGTGCCACCAGTGACTCGACAGACAGAGCTGAAAAACTGTTTTTT CATSDSTDRAEKLFF
. TRBJ1-2 . TRBV2 TGTGCCAGCTCTCGGGAGGACTATGGCTACACCTTC CASSREDYGYTF
. TRBJ2-5 . TRBV24-1 TGTGCCACCAGTGATGGGACACCTGCTTTATTGGAGACCCAGTACTTC CATSDGTPALLETQYF
. TRBJ2-1 . TRBV4-2 TGTGCCAGCAGCCAAGATCGGATCCGGGAATATCGCTCCTACAATGAGCAGTTCTTC CASSQDRIREYRSYNEQFF
. TRBJ1-5 . TRBV29-1 TGCAGCGTCTCAAGTCCGGGCAATCAGCCCCAGCATTTT CSVSSPGNQPQHF
. TRBJ2-5 . TRBV3-1/TRBV3-2 TGTGCCAGCCAAAGACAGACCCAAGAGACCCAGTACTTC CASQRQTQETQYF
. TRBJ2-1 . TRBV6-1 TGTGCCAGCAGTGAAGCGACTAGACCCCATGAGCAGTTCTTC CASSEATRPHEQFF
. TRBJ1-2 TRBD1 TRBV7-8 TGTGCCAGCAGCTTATCTGGACAGGGCTTCAACTATGGCTACACCTTC CASSLSGQGFNYGYTF
. TRBJ2-2 TRBD1 TRBV29-1 TGCAGCGTTGAACCCCGGGACAGGCCTAGTACCGGGGAGCTGTTTTTT CSVEPRDRPSTGELFF
. TRBJ2-1 TRBD2 TRBV29-1 TGCAGCGTTGAATTGGCGGTAGCGGGAGGGCCGAGCTCCTACAATGAGCAGTTCTTC CSVELAVAGGPSSYNEQFF
. TRBJ1-6 TRBD1 TRBV4-1 TGCGCCAGCAGCCAACAGGGGGCTGCTTCGAATTCACCCCTCCACTTT CASSQQGAASNSPLHF
. TRBJ1-4 . TRBV7-9 TGTGCCAGCAGCTCGGGGGTGCAAGATGAAAAACTGTTTTTT CASSSGVQDEKLFF
. TRBJ2-6 . TRBV18 TGTGCCAGCTCCCCCCGTCCCTACTCTGGGGCCAACGTCCTGACTTTC CASSPRPYSGANVLTF
few TRBJ2-7 TRBD1 TRBV5-1 TGCGCCAGCAGCTTACCTGGACAGGGGGCGTGGTCCTACGAGCAGTACTTC CASSLPGQGAWSYEQYF
once TRBJ2-2 . TRBV19 TGTGCCAGTAGTCCAGGGACCGGGGAGCTGTTTTTT CASSPGTGELFF
. TRBJ2-5 TRBD2 TRBV28 TGTGCCAGCGAGCGGGGGAGCTTCCAAGAGACCCAGTACTTC CASERGSFQETQYF
. TRBJ2-1 . TRBV27 . CASSFGGGTRFF
. TRBJ1-2 . TRBV3-1/TRBV3-2 TGTGCCAGCAGCCAAGGACTACATTATGGCTACACCTTC CASSQGLHYGYTF
few TRBJ2-3 TRBD2 TRBV27 TGTGCCAGCAGTTTATCGCGGGGGACTAGCGGCCTCACAGATACGCAGTATTTT CASSLSRGTSGLTDTQYF
. TRBJ1-4 . TRBV28 TGTGCCAGCGGGGGGATTAATGAAAAACTGTTTTTT CASGGINEKLFF
. TRBJ1-1 TRBD1 TRBV19 TGTGCCAGTAGCTTTGACAGGGACACTGAAGCTTTCTTT CASSFDRDTEAFF
once TRBJ1-1 . TRBV5-1 TGCGCCAGCAGCTTGGGGCAGCGGAACACTGAAGCTTTCTTT CASSLGQRNTEAFF
. TRBJ2-2 . TRBV6-2/TRBV6-3 TGTGCCAGCAGTTACGTAGGGCGGGACGGGGAGCTGTTTTTT CASSYVGRDGELFF
. TRBJ1-1 TRBD1 TRBV5-1 TGCGCCAGCAGCTTGGCTGCAGGGGGCAACACTGAAGCTTTCTTT CASSLAAGGNTEAFF